The 23 T cell receptor beta chains reported below all come from one sample, sequenced in a study of blood T cell repertoires in COVID-19 (dated by TCRdb to the early 2020s). The method was the immunoSEQ multiplex PCR assay. The table was pulled from immuneACCESS by TCRdb, which kept in-frame rearrangements only. Such tables lose some clones; where checked, under half of the loss comes from unresolved V genes, and the rest has no known cause. A total of about 190,000 clones appear in this sample, roughly 83% of them only once. About 3.5% of the sample is held by the ten biggest clonotypes. Sequencing was performed on PBMCs or T cells enriched from blood (not recorded which). The receptors shown here come from a woman in her 30s who had recovered from COVID-19.

V and J are TRBV2 and TRBJ1-2, with D maybe TRBD1 (5 bases). V was trimmed by 3 bases and J by 5 bases, leaving 16 bases between them. The germline gives CDR1 SNHLY, CDR2 FYNNEI. This CDR3 has 15 amino acids. The CDR3 nucleotides are TGTGCCAGCAGTGAGGAGGGCTGGGACCTTTATGGCTACACCTTC. Translation gives CASSEEGWDLYGYTF.

This sequence joins TRBV28 and TRBJ1-1; D gene ambiguous. The CDR3 spans 14 residues. With 7 bases removed from V and 0 bases from J, the gap between germline ends came to 12 bases. Germline V gene lookup returns CDR1 MDHEN and CDR2 SYDVKM. The CDR3 loop is CASTETRLNTEAFF. The CDR3 coding sequence is TGTGCCAGCACCGAGACAAGATTGAACACTGAAGCTTTCTTT.

The V gene is TRBV29-1, the J gene TRBJ1-2; 7 nucleotides match TRBD1. The length of the CDR3 is 16 residues. Germline V gene sequence: CDR1 SQVTM, CDR2 ANQGSEA. V was pared by 5 bases and J by 2 bases, with 14 bases of the junction left unmatched. The CDR3 nucleotides are TGCAGCGTTTTCGGGACAGTTGGGGGGAGAAACTATGGCTACACCTTC. Residues: CSVFGTVGGRNYGYTF.

CDR3 residues: CASSLRRTGGNYGYTF. In nucleotides, the CDR3 is TGTGCCAGCAGTTTACGCCGGACAGGGGGTAACTATGGCTACACCTTC. The gene calls are TRBV27 and TRBJ1-2, with 10 bases lining up with TRBD1. J was trimmed by 1 base and V by 2 bases; bases with no gene match: 4. The CDR3 is 16 amino acids. Germline CDR1 MNHEY, CDR2 SMNVEV (reference sequence).

The rearrangement links TRBV28 to TRBJ2-2; unclear D gene. The CDR3 is 14 residues long. Trimming pared 4 bases from V and 8 bases from J, leaving 14 bases between. Germline V gives CDR1 MDHEN, CDR2 SYDVKM. CDR3 region: CASSSTSILGELFF. The CDR3 region has the DNA TGTGCCAGCAGTTCCACTTCGATACTTGGGGAGCTGTTTTTT.

The genes are TRBV6-5 and TRBJ1-1; no reliable D call. This CDR3 is 16 amino acids long. V lost 0 bases and J lost 1, with 12 bases in between. Germline assignment: CDR1 MNHEY and CDR2 SVGAGI. The CDR3 sequence: CASSYSTRQQNTEAFF. CDR3 DNA sequence: TGTGCCAGCAGTTACTCGACTCGCCAGCAGAACACTGAAGCTTTCTTT.

The chain joins TRBV5-1 to TRBJ2-3; D is ambiguous. This CDR3 is built from 13 residues. Germline V gives CDR1 SGHRS, CDR2 YFSETQ. V gave up 2 bases and J gave up 3 bases, with 7 bases separating them. Here the CDR3 DNA reads TGCGCCAGCAGCTTTTCCAGAACAGATACGCAGTATTTT. Translating it yields CASSFSRTDTQYF.

This clone occurred once. The chain has TRBV7-9 and TRBJ2-3; D not resolved. V dropped 7 bases and J dropped 6 bases, with 23 bases sitting between them. In germline, CDR1 is SEHNR, CDR2 FQNEAQ (reference sequence). CDR3 size: 16 residues. CDR3 in amino acids: CASTPWSDFGVDTQYF. CDR3 in DNA: TGTGCCAGCACCCCCTGGTCGGATTTTGGAGTGGATACGCAGTATTTT.

The rearrangement links TRBV19 to TRBJ1-1, with TRBD1 matching 8 bases. Germline assignment: CDR1 LNHDA and CDR2 SQIVND (reference sequence). This CDR3 is 15 amino acids long. V gave up 5 bases and J gave up 4 bases; unmatched junction bases: 9. The CDR3 nucleotides read TGTGCCAGTAGTTCGTCAGGGGGCTTGGGCACTGAAGCTTTCTTT. Protein: CASSSSGGLGTEAFF. The whole variable domain, filled in from reference TRBV19 and TRBJ1-1, reads DGGITQSPKYLFRKEGQNVTLSCEQNLNHDAMYWYRQDPGQGLRLIYYSQIVNDFQKGDIAEGYSVSREKKESFPLTVTSAQKNPTAFYLCASSSSGGLGTEAFFGQGTRLTVV.

This chain connects TRBV14 to TRBJ2-5, with TRBD2 identical over 16 bases. This CDR3 has 14 amino acids. The V and J ends lost 6 bases and 5 bases, in that order; junction bases with no gene match: 0. Germline V lookup: CDR1 SGHDN, CDR2 FVKESK. The CDR3 nucleotides are TGTGCCAGCAGGGGACTAGCGGGAGGGGAGACCCAGTACTTC. Its translation is CASRGLAGGETQYF. Full variable domain (rest looked up from reference TRBV14 and TRBJ2-5): EAGVTQFPSHSVIEKGQTVTLRCDPISGHDNLYWYRRVMGKEIKFLLHFVKESKQDESGMPNNRFLAERTGGTYSTLKVQPAELEDSGVYFCASRGLAGGETQYFGPGTRLLVL.

This clone has just one count. The chain employs TRBV7-3 and TRBJ2-1; 10 bases are a match to TRBD2. This CDR3 spans 16 amino acids. Per germline, CDR1 SGHTA and CDR2 FQGTGA. Losses at the gene ends were 5 bases for V and 2 bases for J; bases not matched to a gene: 6. The CDR3 DNA reads as TGTGCCAGCAGCAAAGCAGCGGGAGGGCCCTACAATGAGCAGTTCTTC. As protein: CASSKAAGGPYNEQFF.

The J gene is TRBJ1-2, the V gene TRBV7-3; D gene ambiguous. V was cut by 3 bases and J by 0 bases, with 11 bases left in between. The CDR3 contains 15 residues. The V gene's germline CDR1 is SGHTA and CDR2 FQGTGA. The CDR3 loop reads CASSFSAEANYGYTF. CDR3 sequence (DNA): TGTGCCAGCAGCTTCTCCGCAGAGGCTAACTATGGCTACACCTTC.

This chain links TRBV6-4 with TRBJ1-6, with 11 bases lining up with TRBD1. Per the germline V gene, CDR1 is MRHNA and CDR2 is SNTAGT. V shed 2 bases, J shed 9 bases, and the junction held 0 bases outside the gene matches. The CDR3 sequence is 14 residues long. This chain's CDR3 is CASSDGQGASPLHF. The CDR3 region has the DNA TGTGCCAGCAGTGACGGACAGGGGGCTTCACCCCTCCACTTT.

The rearrangement uses TRBV19 and TRBJ2-5; D unresolved. The CDR3 runs to 16 residues. V gave up 2 bases and J gave up 5 bases, with 18 bases separating them. Germline CDR1 is LNHDA and CDR2 is SQIVND (reference sequence). This CDR3 reads CASSILGSPVEETQYF. The CDR3 DNA is TGTGCCAGTAGTATATTAGGATCTCCCGTGGAGGAGACCCAGTACTTC.

This chain connects TRBV5-6 to TRBJ2-5; D gene ambiguous. V lost 0 bases and J lost 4, with 13 bases in between. The CDR3 is made up of 15 amino acids. Germline loops: CDR1 SGHDT, CDR2 YYEEEE. Here the CDR3 reads CASSLDGRHLETQYF. CDR3 nucleotide sequence: TGTGCCAGCAGCTTGGACGGCAGACACTTAGAGACCCAGTACTTC.

This clone appeared many times. The rearrangement uses TRBV7-8 and TRBJ1-5, with a weak D call TRBD1 (6 bases). CDR1 is SGHVS and CDR2 is FQNEAQ in the germline V gene. V lost 3 bases and J lost 7, with 22 bases in between. The CDR3 sequence is 17 residues long. The DNA for the CDR3 is TGTGCCAGCAGCTTGTCTCCCCCGACATTGGGGGCCCAGCCCCAGCATTTT. Translating it yields CASSLSPPTLGAQPQHF.

The rearrangement links TRBV6-5 to TRBJ1-2; D gene unclear. This CDR3 is built from 13 residues. The germline gives CDR1 MNHEY, CDR2 SVGAGI. V was shortened by 6 bases and J by 7 bases, with 15 bases between the two germline ends. The chain's CDR3 is CASRPLGVAGYTF. Written as DNA, the CDR3 is TGTGCCAGCAGACCACTGGGAGTGGCTGGCTACACCTTC.

The chain combines TRBV19 with TRBJ2-1, with TRBD2 matching over 11 bases. V lost 5 bases, J lost 0 bases, and 15 bases stayed unmatched. Germline V gene lookup returns CDR1 LNHDA and CDR2 SQIVND (reference sequence). This CDR3 spans 20 amino acids. The CDR3 coding sequence is TGTGCCAGTAGTCCCCGGACTAGCGGGCTACTTCCTAGCTCCTACAATGAGCAGTTCTTC. It translates to CASSPRTSGLLPSSYNEQFF.

This clone has just one count. The rearrangement uses TRBV3-1 (or the pseudogene TRBV3-2) and TRBJ1-2; 8 bases are shared with TRBD1. Germline CDR1 is LGHDT and CDR2 is YNNKEL (reference sequence). CDR3 length equals 15 residues. The V segment lost 4 bases and the J segment 3 bases; nucleotides outside the gene matches: 7. The CDR3 sequence: CASSPRGLGDYGYTF. CDR3 DNA sequence: TGTGCCAGCAGCCCCAGGGGGCTGGGGGACTATGGCTACACCTTC.

The chain links TRBV11-3 to TRBJ2-1; 14 bases are a match to TRBD2. Germline-derived CDR1 and CDR2 are SGHNT and YENEEA. Trimming removed 5 bases from V and 8 bases from J; junction bases left unmatched: 14. CDR3 length: 18 residues. The CDR3 DNA is TGTGCCAGCAGCACCGGGACTAGCGGGAGTTTTGGTTTTGATGAGCAGTTCTTC. It translates to CASSTGTSGSFGFDEQFF.

The count of this clone is one. The V and J genes are TRBV7-2 and TRBJ2-7; 10 bases agree with TRBD1. The CDR3 is 13 residues long. Germline CDR1 is SGHTA and CDR2 is FQGNSA. V gave up 3 bases and J gave up 6 bases; unmatched junction bases: 2. The CDR3 loop reads CASSLRTGGEQYV. In DNA form, the CDR3 reads TGTGCCAGCAGCTTGAGGACAGGGGGCGAGCAGTACGTC.

The rearrangement links TRBV6-6 to TRBJ2-5; a possible D gene is TRBD2 (6 bases). The V and J ends lost 6 bases and 1 base respectively, with 15 bases between them. CDR3 size: 15 residues. Germline CDR1 MNHNY, CDR2 SVGAGI (reference sequence). CDR3 bases: TGTGCCAGCAGGGACGGGACTGCCTTCCAAGAGACCCAGTACTTC. Residues: CASRDGTAFQETQYF.

In DNA form, the CDR3 reads TGTGCCATCACGTCCCGAAATACAGAACCCTATGGCTACACCTTC. This encodes CAITSRNTEPYGYTF. The chain is built from TRBV10-3 and TRBJ1-2; D gene unclear. Germline V gene data show CDR1 as ENHRY and CDR2 as SYGVKD. Trimming took off 7 bases at V and 4 bases at J, with 19 bases between the two ends. This CDR3 has 15 residues.